This T cell receptor beta chain comes out of a study of graft-versus-host responses after intestinal transplantation. Study summary: Recipients were given multivisceral, liver-intestinal, or isolated intestinal transplants.

The CDR3 spans 16 residues. Germline V gene lookup returns CDR1 MNHEY and CDR2 SMNVEV (reference sequence). Trimming removed 4 bases from V and 1 base from J, with 16 bases in between. The data were produced by immunoSEQ multiplex PCR, yet TCRdb's version contains in-frame clones alone and is incomplete. The table includes around 20,000 clones, about 92% detected once. General study points: Detection of GvH clones occurred in recipient marrow, and some had their first appearance in ileum or blood.

The count of this clone is one. The target antigen is unknown. This sequence was found in a human patient who received an intestinal transplant, so some T cells may come from the graft donor. V is TRBV27 and J is TRBJ1-1; D gene ambiguous. The source was PBMCs, collected roughly 260 days after intestinal transplant. The CDR3 loop is CASSSARGNGNTEAFF. DNA of the CDR3: TGTGCCAGCAGTTCGGCTCGAGGGAACGGGAACACTGAAGCTTTCTTT.